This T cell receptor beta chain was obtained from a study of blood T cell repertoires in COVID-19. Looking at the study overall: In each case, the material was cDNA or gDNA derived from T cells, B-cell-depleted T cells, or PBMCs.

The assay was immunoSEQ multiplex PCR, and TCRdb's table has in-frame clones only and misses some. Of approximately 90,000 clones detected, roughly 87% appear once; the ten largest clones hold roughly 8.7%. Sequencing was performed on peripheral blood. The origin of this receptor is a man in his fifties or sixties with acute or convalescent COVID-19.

The CDR3 DNA sequence: TGTGCCACCAGCAGAGATGTTGGGAGAACTGAAGCTTTCTTT. Protein product: CATSRDVGRTEAFF. This chain links TRBV15 with TRBJ1-1; D call uncertain. This CDR3 is built from 14 residues. Trimming took 0 bases from V and 5 from J, leaving 10 bases between them. The germline CDR1 and CDR2 sequences are LNHNV and YYDKDF (reference sequence).